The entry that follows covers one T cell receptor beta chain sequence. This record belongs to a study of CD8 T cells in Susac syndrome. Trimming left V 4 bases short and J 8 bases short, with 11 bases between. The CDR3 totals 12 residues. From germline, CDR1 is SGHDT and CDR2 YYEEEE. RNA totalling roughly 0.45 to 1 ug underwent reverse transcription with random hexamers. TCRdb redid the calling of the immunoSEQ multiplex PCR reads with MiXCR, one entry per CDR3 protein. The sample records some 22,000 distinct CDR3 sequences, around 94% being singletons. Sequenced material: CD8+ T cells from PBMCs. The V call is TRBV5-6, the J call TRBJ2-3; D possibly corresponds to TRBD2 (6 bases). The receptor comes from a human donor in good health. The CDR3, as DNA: TGTGCCAGCAGCGCTGTGGGGGGTACGCAGTATTTT. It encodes CASSAVGGTQYF. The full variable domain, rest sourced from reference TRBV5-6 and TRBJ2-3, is DAGVTQSPTHLIKTRGQQVTLRCSPKSGHDTVSWYQQALGQGPQFIFQYYEEEERQRGNFPDRFSGHQFPNYSSELNVNALLLGDSALYLCASSAVGGTQYFGPGTRLTVL.